This TCR beta chain was observed in a study of radiation and T cells in renal cell carcinoma. Regarding the study as a whole: In blood, top tumor clones expanded by 2 weeks, shrinking by 4.

TCRdb's table, derived via immunoSEQ multiplex PCR, lists solely in-frame clones and lacks some. This sample carries some 80,000 clones, 80% to 90% of them seen once, and the ten largest clones take 20% to 25%. This CDR3 has 15 residues. The V and J ends lost 5 bases and 7 bases respectively, with 21 bases between them. Germline V gives CDR1 SGHTA, CDR2 FQGNSA. The time point is: blood 2 weeks post-SBRT. Treatment described: 15 Gy SBRT to primary tumor, nephrectomy 4 weeks later. The patient's renal cell carcinoma had clear cell pathology. Worth noting for this clone: The antigen is undetermined.

The starting material was blood, obtained from a patient whose treatment included radiotherapy and nephrectomy. This clonotype was obtained from a woman in her fifties or sixties with renal cell carcinoma. The chain combines TRBV7-2 with TRBJ2-7, with D perhaps matching TRBD2 (5 bases). The CDR3: CASSLRATGWKEQYF. The CDR3, as DNA: TGTGCCAGCAGCCTAAGAGCGACGGGGTGGAAAGAGCAGTACTTC.